This record concerns one T cell receptor (beta chain) sequence. Data came from immunoSEQ multiplex PCR; TCRdb stores just in-frame clones and leaves some out. Of 30,000 or so clones listed, approximately 95% are singletons. The data stem from a study of blood T cell repertoires in COVID-19. Study information: PBMCs, B-cell-depleted T cells, or T cells were the source of the cDNA or gDNA that made up the material.

Germline assignment: CDR1 MDHEN and CDR2 SYDVKM. This CDR3 has 15 residues. Trimming took off 7 bases at V and 8 bases at J, with 23 bases between the two ends. The V and J genes are TRBV28 and TRBJ1-2; tentatively, D is TRBD1 (6 bases). The receptor comes from a male donor with active COVID-19. The sequencing sample was made of peripheral blood. The CDR3 loop is CASTPHGGGAKGYTF. CDR3 nucleotides: TGTGCCAGCACCCCCCATGGGGGGGGCGCGAAAGGCTACACCTTC.